The clone carrying this T cell receptor beta chain has just a few counts. Per the study methods: Reference gene primer amplification gave estimated nucleated cell counts. Produced via immunoSEQ multiplex PCR; TCRdb's table is partial and in-frame only. The DNA gave D and trimming, while V, J and clone size come from that table. This table holds 250,000 or so clones, roughly 88% found once. CDR1 and CDR2 (germline): SEHNR, FQNEAQ (reference sequence). Trimming took 5 bases from V and 6 from J, leaving 13 bases between them. The CDR3 consists of 13 residues. This sample is part of a study of blood T cell repertoires in COVID-19. The overall study: Samples came from the United States, Italy and Spain, spanning acute and convalescent COVID-19. Sources were T cells, B-cell-depleted T cells, or PBMCs; the material itself was cDNA or gDNA.

The rearrangement joins TRBV7-9 to TRBJ1-2, with D uncertain. Sequencing was carried out using PBMCs or T cells enriched from blood (not recorded which). This clonotype originated in a woman between 50 and 59 years old who had recovered from COVID-19. CDR3 loop: CASSPPVFNGYTF. Written as DNA, the CDR3 is TGTGCCAGCAGCCCCCCAGTGTTCAATGGCTACACCTTC.